Included here is one T cell receptor (beta chain) sequence, with context. The antigen remains unidentified. Produced via immunoSEQ multiplex PCR; TCRdb's table is partial and in-frame only. The repertoire holds 85,000 to 100,000 clones, with roughly 80% as singletons. Trimming took 6 bases from V and 3 from J, leaving 30 bases between them. Germline V gene lookup returns CDR1 SNHLY and CDR2 FYNNEI. This CDR3 spans 19 amino acids. This entry belongs to a study of T cell responses to AZD1222 COVID-19 vaccine. Study background: Pooled together were second doses at about 4 or about 12 weeks.

Study-wide points: Every sample of the repertoires postdated the peak T cell response. Increased Spike-specific TCR breadth and depth were observed after two AZD1222 doses.

Sample: peripheral blood, taken on day 0 of AZD1222 vaccination. The chain uses TRBV2 and TRBJ2-7; TRBD1 is a possible D gene (6 bases). This TCR came from an adult in good health. This chain's CDR3 is CASSETIYSGHRKYYEQYF. CDR3 in DNA: TGTGCCAGCAGCGAAACGATCTACTCGGGACATAGAAAATACTACGAGCAGTACTTC.